This entry concerns a single T cell receptor (beta chain). The antigen is unknown. Germline V gene sequence: CDR1 DFQATT, CDR2 SNEGSKA (reference sequence). The length of the CDR3 is 11 residues. Trimming cost V 6 bases and J 5 bases; bases outside gene matches: 1. Measured with immunoSEQ multiplex PCR; TCRdb has only the in-frame clones, and not every one. The table lists roughly 60,000 clones, around 92% of them singletons. This record comes from a study of cytomegalovirus exposure and HLA in healthy donors. Findings and caveats of the study: The study designated over 150 TCR beta chains cytomegalovirus-associated.

V and J are TRBV20-1 and TRBJ2-3; 8 bases agree with TRBD1. Sequencing was performed on PBMCs. The origin of this receptor is a woman younger than 35 in good health and CMV-seronegative. As DNA, the CDR3 is TGCAGTGCCACAGGGGGAGATACGCAGTATTTT. Its protein product is CSATGGDTQYF.